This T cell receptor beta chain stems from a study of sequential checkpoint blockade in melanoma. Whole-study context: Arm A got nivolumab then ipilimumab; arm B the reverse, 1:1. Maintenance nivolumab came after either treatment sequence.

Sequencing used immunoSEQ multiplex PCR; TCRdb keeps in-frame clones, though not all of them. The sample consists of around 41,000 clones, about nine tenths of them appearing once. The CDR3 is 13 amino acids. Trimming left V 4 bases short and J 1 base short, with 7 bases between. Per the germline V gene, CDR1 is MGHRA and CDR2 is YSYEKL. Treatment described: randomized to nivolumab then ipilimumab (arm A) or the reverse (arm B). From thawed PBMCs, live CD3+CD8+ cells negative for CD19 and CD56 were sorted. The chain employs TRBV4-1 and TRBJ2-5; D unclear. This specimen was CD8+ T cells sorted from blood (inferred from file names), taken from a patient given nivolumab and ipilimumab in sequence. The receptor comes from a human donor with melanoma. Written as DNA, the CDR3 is TGCGCCAGCAGCCTAGGAGCCCAAGAGACCCAGTACTTC. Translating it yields CASSLGAQETQYF.